The entry below describes one TCR beta chain. Antigen: not known. These data originate in a study of shared clonotypes between healthy human individuals. Study-level findings and limits: Memory subsets generally showed lower estimated richness than naive subsets.

This CDR3 comprises 13 residues. V lost 3 bases to trimming and J lost 2 bases, with 6 bases between them. Germline values: CDR1 WNHNN, CDR2 SYGVQD (reference sequence). This was a deep-level run. Each subset's genomic DNA was shared equally among a number of immunoSEQ plates. The table came from immunoSEQ multiplex PCR; TCRdb's copy has only in-frame clones and leaves some out. The data show about 820,000 clones, 92% seen once. CD45RO-negative CD8 cells positively selected for CCR7 made up the naive population, which excluded terminally differentiated effector memory CD45RA+ cells. Source material: naive CD8+ T cells sorted from blood. The TCR comes from a man under 40 in good health. The chain couples TRBV10-1 to TRBJ2-3; D is ambiguous. The DNA of the CDR3 is TGCGCCAGCAGTGAAGCTAACACAGATACGCAGTATTTT. This encodes CASSEANTDTQYF.